This is a list of T cell receptor beta chains from one sample in a study of T cell repertoires in cytomegalovirus infection. Each CDR3 protein gets one entry after TCRdb re-called the reads with MiXCR. The data contain a few hundred thousand distinct CDR3 sequences, 25% to 35% of them singletons. The antigens of these receptors remain unknown. Sample: cultured PBMCs, taken from culture after CMV antigen stimulation. These receptors all stem from a human donor in good health (CMV status not recorded). Some clones in this sample may be carry-over from other donors' samples. CDR3s include the opening cysteine and the closing phenylalanine or tryptophan. The D gene is left open where the match is weak. Rows give clone size only sometimes, using once, few, many, or a class for an expanded clone.

>TRBV6-4|TRBJ1-2|.|.
CASSRDIFYGYTF
TGTGCCAGCAGTAGGGACATCTTCTATGGCTACACCTTC
>TRBV28|TRBJ1-4|once|.
CASSLSGRVSFF
TGTGCCAGCAGTTTGTCGGGACGGGTCTCGTTTTTT
>TRBV5-1|TRBJ2-5|.|.
CASTRGGYQETQYF
TGCGCCAGCACCCGAGGGGGGTACCAAGAGACCCAGTACTTC
>TRBV24-1|TRBJ2-7|.|.
CATSEGDMGWSEQYF
TGTGCCACCAGTGAGGGGGACATGGGTTGGAGCGAGCAGTACTTC
>TRBV27|TRBJ2-3|.|TRBD2
CASSYQGLATDTQYF
TGTGCCAGCAGTTACCAGGGACTAGCCACAGATACGCAGTATTTT
>TRBV20-1|TRBJ1-6|.|.
CSARPYFGSPLHF
TGCAGTGCTAGGCCCTATTTTGGTTCACCCCTCCACTTT
>TRBV28|TRBJ2-5|.|TRBD2
CASSEPGLAWGETQYF
TGTGCCAGCAGTGAACCGGGACTAGCGTGGGGGGAGACCCAGTACTTC
>TRBV10-3|TRBJ1-1|.|.
CAIGYMNTEAFF
TGTGCCATAGGCTATATGAACACTGAAGCTTTCTTT
>TRBV2|TRBJ2-2|.|TRBD2
CASSESSGGSGELFF
TGTGCCAGCAGTGAATCTAGCGGGGGGTCCGGGGAGCTGTTTTTT
>TRBV20-1|TRBJ1-2|.|.
CSARVDSYGYTF
TGCAGTGCTAGAGTTGACAGCTATGGCTACACCTTC
>TRBV10-3|TRBJ1-1|few|TRBD1
CASTGTGDPEAFF
TGTGCCAGTACCGGGACAGGGGACCCTGAAGCTTTCTTT
>TRBV20-1|TRBJ2-7|.|TRBD2
CSASNSGLKGSHEQYF
TGCAGTGCTAGTAATAGCGGGCTCAAAGGATCCCACGAGCAGTACTTC
>TRBV12-3/TRBV12-4|TRBJ1-6|.|.
CASSLSDTGSPLHF
TGTGCCAGCAGTTTAAGCGATACGGGGTCACCCCTCCACTTT
>TRBV5-3|TRBJ1-2|.|.
CARSLFRLNYGYTF
TGTGCCAGAAGCTTATTCAGGCTGAACTATGGCTACACCTTC
>TRBV27|TRBJ1-5|few|TRBD1
CASSRRGHSNQPQHF
TGTGCCAGCAGCCGCAGGGGGCACAGCAATCAGCCCCAGCATTTT
>TRBV3-1|TRBJ1-1|.|.
CASSNRDTSTEAFF
TGTGCCAGCAGCAACCGGGACACGAGCACTGAAGCTTTCTTT
>TRBV25-1|TRBJ2-7|few|.
CASSVTGEAYEQYF
TGTGCCAGCAGTGTCACAGGGGAGGCCTACGAGCAGTACTTC
>TRBV7-2|TRBJ1-1|many|.
CASSQWRTEAFF
TGTGCCAGCAGCCAGTGGCGGACTGAAGCTTTCTTT
>TRBV6-1|TRBJ1-5|few|.
CASSEKGGDNQPQHF
TGTGCCAGCAGTGAGAAGGGAGGGGACAATCAGCCCCAGCATTTT
>TRBV7-8|TRBJ2-5|few|.
CASSLEPAPQETQYF
TGTGCCAGCAGCTTAGAGCCAGCGCCCCAAGAGACCCAGTACTTC
>TRBV19|TRBJ1-5|once|.
CASSPRSDSNQPQHF
TGTGCCAGTAGTCCCCGATCGGATAGCAATCAGCCCCAGCATTTT
>TRBV7-3|TRBJ2-3|many|.
CASSLMGTDTQYF
TGTGCCAGCAGCTTAATGGGCACAGATACGCAGTATTTT
>TRBV7-9|TRBJ2-1|.|.
CASWGNNEQFF
TGTGCCTCGTGGGGAAACAATGAGCAGTTCTTC
>TRBV9|TRBJ1-3|many|.
CASSADLSANSGNTIYF
TGTGCCAGCAGCGCCGACCTTTCTGCCAACTCTGGAAACACCATATATTTT
>TRBV5-1|TRBJ2-4|.|.
CASSLGGGAKNIQYF
TGCGCCAGCAGCTTGGGCGGAGGTGCCAAAAACATTCAGTACTTC
>TRBV11-2|TRBJ2-5|many|TRBD1
CASSSLWSRDRGGETQYF
TGTGCCAGCAGTTCCCTTTGGTCACGGGACAGGGGAGGAGAGACCCAGTACTTC
>TRBV4-2|TRBJ2-1|few|.
CASSQEGTFYNEQFF
TGTGCCAGCAGCCAAGAAGGGACCTTCTACAATGAGCAGTTCTTC
>TRBV20-1|TRBJ1-5|.|.
CSAPGRDSGNQPQHF
TGCAGTGCCCCCGGGAGGGATTCAGGCAATCAGCCCCAGCATTTT
>TRBV5-4|TRBJ2-4|.|.
CASSLAGRGGANIQYF
TGTGCCAGCAGCTTGGCGGGGAGGGGGGGGGCAAACATTCAGTACTTC
>TRBV6-5|TRBJ1-2|.|.
CASSYRLNYGYTF
TGTGCCAGCAGTTACCGGCTGAACTATGGCTACACCTTC
>TRBV4-1|TRBJ2-7|few|TRBD2
CASSQEGLAGYYEQYF
TGCGCCAGCAGCCAAGAGGGACTAGCGGGGTACTACGAGCAGTACTTC
>TRBV4-1|TRBJ1-2|few|.
CASSQEINTGKLNGYTF
TGCGCCAGCAGCCAAGAGATAAATACAGGGAAGCTAAATGGCTACACCTTC
>TRBV28|TRBJ2-7|.|TRBD2
CASSPGLAGGPREQYF
TGTGCCAGCAGCCCAGGACTAGCGGGAGGGCCGAGGGAGCAGTACTTC
>TRBV7-6|TRBJ1-2|few|.
CASRKDVYGYTF
TGTGCCAGCAGAAAGGACGTCTATGGCTACACCTTC
>TRBV18|TRBJ1-1|many|.
CASSPFSSNTEAFF
TGTGCCAGCTCACCATTCTCCTCGAACACTGAAGCTTTCTTT
>TRBV15|TRBJ2-1|.|.
CATTGTHYNEQFF
TGTGCCACCACCGGGACACATTACAATGAGCAGTTCTTC
>TRBV12-3/TRBV12-4|TRBJ1-2|.|.
CASRSEALYGYTF
TGTGCCAGCAGGTCCGAAGCCTTGTATGGCTACACCTTC
>TRBV15|TRBJ1-5|few|.
CATSSGFGNQPQHF
TGTGCCACCAGCAGTGGGTTCGGCAATCAGCCCCAGCATTTT
>TRBV12-3/TRBV12-4|TRBJ2-3|.|TRBD1
CASRTRTGPDTQYF
TGTGCCAGCAGAACCCGGACAGGGCCTGATACGCAGTATTTT
>TRBV7-2|TRBJ2-7|many|.
CASSLALSYEQYF
TGTGCCAGCAGCTTAGCGCTTTCATACGAGCAGTACTTC
>TRBV6-2/TRBV6-3|TRBJ2-5|.|.
CASSAGHLYKETQYF
TGTGCCAGCAGTGCGGGACACCTTTACAAAGAGACCCAGTACTTC
>TRBV4-1|TRBJ1-2|.|TRBD1
CASSQEDRGTYGYTF
TGCGCCAGCAGCCAAGAGGACAGGGGAACCTATGGCTACACCTTC
>TRBV20-1|TRBJ1-2|.|.
CSARDGQSYGYTF
TGCAGTGCTAGAGATGGACAGTCTTATGGCTACACCTTC
>TRBV20-1|TRBJ2-4|.|TRBD2
CSAPRLAGVAKNIQYF
TGCAGTGCACCCAGACTAGCGGGAGTGGCCAAAAACATTCAGTACTTC
>TRBV7-9|TRBJ2-3|.|.
CASRETGTFTDTQYF
TGTGCCAGCAGAGAGACAGGCACATTCACAGATACGCAGTATTTT
>TRBV7-2|TRBJ1-1|many|TRBD1
CASSPNGQGTEAFF
TGTGCCAGCAGCCCAAACGGACAGGGGACTGAAGCTTTCTTT
>TRBV6-2/TRBV6-3|TRBJ2-5|.|.
CASSWATLGTQYF
TGTGCCAGCAGTTGGGCGACTTTGGGGACCCAGTACTTC
>TRBV7-2|TRBJ2-3|many|.
CASSFTQTDTQYF
TGTGCCAGCAGCTTTACTCAAACAGATACGCAGTATTTT
>TRBV15|TRBJ2-7|.|TRBD2
CATSRDLTSGSIEQYF
TGTGCCACCAGCAGAGATCTGACTAGCGGGAGTATCGAGCAGTACTTC
>TRBV7-2|TRBJ2-3|few|TRBD1
CASNLGGVSTDTQYF
TGTGCCAGCAACCTAGGGGGCGTCTCCACAGATACGCAGTATTTT
>TRBV12-3/TRBV12-4|TRBJ1-2|.|TRBD1
CASSPDRGYTGGYTF
TGTGCCAGCAGTCCCGACAGGGGATATACCGGCGGCTACACCTTC
>TRBV19|TRBJ2-5|.|TRBD2
CASRSSRGGRLETQYF
TGTGCCAGTAGGAGTTCCCGCGGGGGGCGCTTGGAGACCCAGTACTTC